Below are 32 T cell receptor beta chains sequenced from a single sample in a study of shared clonotypes between healthy human individuals. Profiling relied on immunoSEQ multiplex PCR, and the TCRdb table lists in-frame clones only, not all of them. This sample has over 950,000 clones; roughly 80% occur once, and the top ten carry 0.89%. The sequenced sample consisted of memory CD4+ T cells from PBMCs. Described subset: CD45RA-negative fraction. The receptor set was obtained from a man younger than 35 in good health. Some clones in this sample may be carry-over from other donors' samples.

The rearrangement uses TRBV5-1 and TRBJ2-1; no reliable D call. CDR1 SGHRS and CDR2 YFSETQ come from the germline V gene. The CDR3 covers 12 residues. V lost 0 bases and J 8 bases, leaving 6 bases between the germline ends. As DNA, the CDR3 is TGCGCCAGCAGCTTGGCAGGCGATGAGCAGTTCTTC. Protein: CASSLAGDEQFF.

About this clone itself: Distinct nucleotide sequences in the sample also encode this CDR3. The genes are TRBV4-2 and TRBJ2-5; TRBD2 matches at 14 bases. Germline assignment: CDR1 LGHNA and CDR2 YNFKEQ. The CDR3 covers 17 residues. The V and J ends lost 1 base and 1 base, in that order; junction bases with no gene match: 2. DNA of the CDR3: TGTGCCAGCAGCCAAGGGACTAGCGGGGGGACCCAAGAGACCCAGTACTTC. Its protein is CASSQGTSGGTQETQYF.

The chain employs TRBV4-2 and TRBJ2-4; 8 bases line up with TRBD1. V lost 1 base to trimming and J lost 5 bases; unmatched junction nucleotides: 7. Germline V gives CDR1 LGHNA, CDR2 YNFKEQ. The CDR3 loop spans 16 amino acids. CDR3 nucleotide sequence: TGTGCCAGCAGCCAAGGAACACAGGGGGGTGAAAACATTCAGTACTTC. It translates to CASSQGTQGGENIQYF.

This clone has just one count. V is TRBV5-1 and J is TRBJ2-1; perhaps TRBD1 as D (6 bases). V lost 4 bases and J lost 3, with 11 bases in between. The CDR3 totals 14 residues. The germline V gene has CDR1 SGHRS and CDR2 YFSETQ. The CDR3 protein is CASSPTDSYNEQFF. The CDR3 coding sequence is TGCGCCAGCAGCCCTACGGACAGCTACAATGAGCAGTTCTTC. Full variable domain (missing parts from reference TRBV5-1 and TRBJ2-1): KAGVTQTPRYLIKTRGQQVTLSCSPISGHRSVSWYQQTPGQGLQFLFEYFSETQRNKGNFPGRFSGRQFSNSRSEMNVSTLELGDSALYLCASSPTDSYNEQFFGPGTRLTVL.

This clone was observed a handful of times. Other DNA sequences in this sample translate to the same CDR3. The chain combines TRBV6-5 with TRBJ2-2, with 9 positions matching TRBD2. V shed 4 bases, J shed 5 bases, and the junction held 2 bases outside the gene matches. The germline V gene has CDR1 MNHEY and CDR2 SVGAGI. The CDR3 runs to 14 residues. The CDR3 sequence: CASSSSGRTGELFF. The CDR3 coding sequence is TGTGCCAGCAGTTCGAGCGGGAGGACCGGGGAGCTGTTTTTT.

The V gene is TRBV9, the J gene TRBJ1-2, with D possibly being TRBD1 (6 bases). CDR3 length equals 14 residues. Germline CDR1 and CDR2: SGDLS and YYNGEE. V lost 3 bases, J lost 4 bases, and 13 bases lay in between. The CDR3 loop reads CASSAGQIAYGYTF. The CDR3 DNA follows: TGTGCCAGCAGCGCAGGACAGATAGCCTATGGCTACACCTTC. Filled out from reference TRBV9 and TRBJ1-2, the complete variable domain reads DSGVTQTPKHLITATGQRVTLRCSPRSGDLSVYWYQQSLDQGLQFLIQYYNGEERAKGNILERFSAQQFPDLHSELNLSSLELGDSALYFCASSAGQIAYGYTFGSGTRLTVV.

There are a few counts of this clone. The chain recombines TRBV4-3 with TRBJ2-1; 7 nucleotides align to TRBD1. Unmatched junction bases numbered 5, after V lost 4 bases and J lost 5 bases. The germline V gene encodes CDR1 LGHNA and CDR2 YSLEER. CDR3 length equals 14 residues. CDR3 in amino acids: CASSRDSQNNEQFF. As DNA, the CDR3 is TGCGCCAGCAGCCGGGACAGCCAAAACAATGAGCAGTTCTTC.

The count of this clone is one. This sequence joins TRBV5-6 and TRBJ1-2; 7 positions agree with TRBD1. Germline CDR1 SGHDT, CDR2 YYEEEE. This CDR3 region has 13 residues. V lost 2 bases to trimming and J lost 7 bases; unmatched junction nucleotides: 5. The CDR3 DNA reads as TGTGCCAGCAGCTTTGACAGGGCAGGTGGCTACACCTTC. Its translation: CASSFDRAGGYTF. The variable domain in full, completed from reference TRBV5-6 and TRBJ1-2, reads DAGVTQSPTHLIKTRGQQVTLRCSPKSGHDTVSWYQQALGQGPQFIFQYYEEEERQRGNFPDRFSGHQFPNYSSELNVNALLLGDSALYLCASSFDRAGGYTFGSGTRLTVV.

The gene calls are TRBV5-6 and TRBJ2-1; 7 nucleotides align to TRBD1. Losses at the gene ends were 4 bases for V and 2 bases for J; bases not matched to a gene: 6. Germline-derived CDR1 and CDR2 are SGHDT and YYEEEE. The CDR3 consists of 15 residues. CDR3 coding DNA: TGTGCCAGCAGCATTAAGGGACAGCCCTACAATGAGCAGTTCTTC. Translation gives CASSIKGQPYNEQFF.

The rearrangement joins TRBV7-2 to TRBJ1-4; D not resolved. Between the trimmed V and J ends, which lost 2 bases and 0 bases, there was a span of 7 bases. CDR1 is SGHTA, CDR2 FQGNSA, per germline. CDR3 length equals 15 residues. The CDR3 DNA reads as TGTGCCAGCAGCTTACACGTTGCAACTAATGAAAAACTGTTTTTT. It encodes CASSLHVATNEKLFF.

This chain connects TRBV4-1 to TRBJ2-5; possible D gene TRBD1, 5 bases. The germline V gene encodes CDR1 MGHRA and CDR2 YSYEKL. The CDR3 runs 16 residues. V lost 4 bases and J lost 1, with 16 bases in between. The chain's CDR3 is CASSPQGYLLQETQYF. CDR3 nucleotide sequence: TGCGCCAGCAGCCCGCAGGGATACCTACTCCAAGAGACCCAGTACTTC.

V is TRBV6-5 and J is TRBJ2-7; D unclear. Looked up from germline, CDR1 is MNHEY and CDR2 is SVGAGI. V was pared by 8 bases and J by 1 base, with 18 bases between. The CDR3 extends over 15 amino acids. The CDR3 is CASSTRPAGSYEQYF. DNA of the CDR3: TGTGCCAGCTCGACGAGACCCGCCGGATCCTACGAGCAGTACTTC.

The J gene is TRBJ1-3, the V gene TRBV7-2; TRBD1 is a possible D gene (5 bases). Trimming took 5 bases from V and 4 from J, leaving 9 bases between them. The V gene's germline CDR1 is SGHTA and CDR2 FQGNSA. This CDR3 has 13 amino acids. The CDR3, as DNA: TGTGCCAGCAGCCCGGGGGGAGGAAACACCATATATTTT. Translated: CASSPGGGNTIYF.

This sequence joins TRBV7-2 and TRBJ2-5; maybe TRBD1 (6 bases). Germline V lookup: CDR1 SGHTA, CDR2 FQGNSA. Trimming pared 2 bases from V and 4 bases from J, leaving 8 bases between. CDR3 length: 13 residues. CDR3 sequence: CASSLLGAETQYF. The DNA of the CDR3 is TGTGCCAGCAGCTTACTGGGGGCAGAGACCCAGTACTTC.

This chain connects TRBV28 to TRBJ2-3; TRBD1 matches at 9 bases. The germline V gene has CDR1 MDHEN and CDR2 SYDVKM. V lost 7 bases to trimming and J lost 4 bases; unmatched junction nucleotides: 15. The CDR3 runs to 17 residues. For the CDR3, the DNA is TGTGCCAGCATAACGTACAGGGGGCGAAGCGGGGCAGATACGCAGTATTTT. This sequence encodes CASITYRGRSGADTQYF.

The gene calls are TRBV10-3 and TRBJ1-2; 8 nucleotides match TRBD1. J was trimmed by 7 bases and V by 6 bases; bases with no gene match: 7. This CDR3 comprises 13 residues. The germline CDR1 and CDR2 sequences are ENHRY and SYGVKD. The CDR3 sequence is CAISVQGGGGYTF. CDR3 DNA sequence: TGTGCCATCAGCGTACAGGGGGGTGGTGGCTACACCTTC.

This clone was counted only a few times. The CDR3 is CAWGTYFQYF. The CDR3 nucleotides read TGTGCCTGGGGGACCTACTTTCAGTACTTC. V and J are TRBV30 and TRBJ2-7; the D gene could be TRBD1 or TRBD2 (5 bases each). The CDR3 consists of 10 residues. Germline V gene data show CDR1 as GTSNPN and CDR2 as SVGIG (reference sequence). V was clipped by 5 bases and J by 10 bases, with 12 bases between them.

The chain is built from TRBV5-8 and TRBJ1-5, with D tentatively TRBD1 (6 bases). Trimming took 4 bases from V and 2 from J, leaving 10 bases between them. This CDR3 region has 14 residues. The germline V gene encodes CDR1 SGHTS and CDR2 YDEGEE. CDR3 nucleotides: TGTGCCAGCAGCGCTGGACAGCGCAATCAGCCCCAGCATTTT. This translates into CASSAGQRNQPQHF.

This clone was seen a few times. The chain employs TRBV19 and TRBJ2-7; maybe TRBD2 (5 bases). The CDR3 has 14 amino acids. Between the trimmed V and J ends, which lost 7 bases and 0 bases, there was a span of 13 bases. Looked up from germline, CDR1 is LNHDA and CDR2 is SQIVND (reference sequence). The CDR3: CASIWRLGSYEQYF. CDR3 sequence (DNA): TGTGCCAGTATTTGGAGGCTAGGCTCCTACGAGCAGTACTTC.

This clone appeared a few times. The chain links TRBV5-1 to TRBJ1-1; unclear D gene. In germline, CDR1 is SGHRS, CDR2 YFSETQ. V lost 0 bases, J lost 2 bases, and 8 bases lay in between. The CDR3 has 14 amino acids. The CDR3 here is CASSLGTQNTEAFF. The CDR3 DNA sequence: TGCGCCAGCAGCTTGGGGACGCAAAACACTGAAGCTTTCTTT.

This chain joins TRBV7-9 and TRBJ1-2, with D maybe TRBD1 (5 bases). Trimming stripped 1 base from V and 4 bases from J, with 13 bases between. Germline values: CDR1 SEHNR, CDR2 FQNEAQ (reference sequence). The CDR3 is made up of 15 amino acids. The CDR3 spells CASSLGQSRGYGYTF. As DNA, the CDR3 is TGTGCCAGCAGCTTAGGTCAATCAAGGGGCTATGGCTACACCTTC.

The chain carries TRBV28 and TRBJ1-5; 8 nucleotides line up with TRBD1. With V trimmed by 6 bases and J by 3 bases, 7 bases remained unmatched. The CDR3 sequence is 15 residues long. Germline assignment: CDR1 MDHEN and CDR2 SYDVKM. This chain's CDR3 is CASRPTGAYNQPQHF. CDR3 bases: TGTGCCAGCAGGCCGACAGGGGCCTACAATCAGCCCCAGCATTTT.

The V gene is TRBV27, the J gene TRBJ2-1; 10 bases are shared with TRBD1. The J segment lost 5 bases and the V segment lost 4 bases, leaving 8 bases of the junction unmatched. The germline V gene encodes CDR1 MNHEY and CDR2 SMNVEV (reference sequence). The CDR3 contains 16 residues. CDR3 DNA: TGTGCCAGCAGTTCCAGAGACAGGGGGCGCGACAATGAGCAGTTCTTC. Protein: CASSSRDRGRDNEQFF.

The table lists this clone with a few counts. This rearrangement joins TRBV2 to TRBJ1-1; D remains unclear. The germline V and J ends were trimmed by 7 bases and 1 base, with 10 bases remaining between them. CDR1 and CDR2 from the germline V gene are SNHLY and FYNNEI. The CDR3 runs 13 residues. CDR3 in DNA: TGTGCCAGCATAAGGGAACAGAACACTGAAGCTTTCTTT. The encoded protein is CASIREQNTEAFF.

The chain joins TRBV9 to TRBJ2-7; D uncertain. The CDR3 consists of 14 residues. The germline V and J ends were trimmed by 4 bases and 1 base, with 12 bases remaining between them. Per germline, CDR1 SGDLS and CDR2 YYNGEE. The CDR3 DNA reads as TGTGCCAGCAGCAGAGGCGGCTCATCCTACGAGCAGTACTTC. Protein product: CASSRGGSSYEQYF.

The sample holds many counts of this clone. CDR3 region: CASSLPRPGGGQPQHF. CDR3 sequence (DNA): TGTGCCAGCAGTTTACCCCGTCCGGGGGGTGGCCAGCCCCAGCATTTT. The chain employs TRBV28 and TRBJ1-5; a weak D match, TRBD1 (5 bases). The V gene lost 2 bases and the J gene lost 7 bases, with 18 bases spanning the gap. CDR3 size: 16 residues. From germline, CDR1 is MDHEN and CDR2 SYDVKM.

V and J are TRBV29-1 and TRBJ1-2; D gene unclear. Germline loops: CDR1 SQVTM, CDR2 ANQGSEA. The CDR3 sequence is 13 residues long. The V gene lost 4 bases and the J gene lost 4 bases, with 13 bases spanning the gap. CDR3 DNA: TGCAGCGTTGTCTCCCAAGACCTCTATGGCTACACCTTC. Protein: CSVVSQDLYGYTF.

The V and J genes are TRBV5-1 and TRBJ2-7; 9 bases agree with TRBD1. Losses at the gene ends were 4 bases for V and 6 bases for J; bases not matched to a gene: 8. Germline V lookup: CDR1 SGHRS, CDR2 YFSETQ. This CDR3 region has 14 residues. The CDR3 region has the DNA TGCGCCAGCAGCCGGGGGACAGGGCGAGGCGAGCAGTACTTC. Protein: CASSRGTGRGEQYF.

The chain combines TRBV7-9 with TRBJ2-3; the D is unclear. The CDR3 covers 11 residues. Germline CDR1 is SEHNR and CDR2 is FQNEAQ (reference sequence). The V and J ends lost 5 bases and 8 bases respectively, with 8 bases between them. The CDR3 nucleotides are TGTGCCAGCAGCACCGGATTTACGCAGTATTTT. Its translation: CASSTGFTQYF.

This rearrangement joins TRBV19 to TRBJ2-3; 14 bases are shared with TRBD2. This CDR3 has 14 amino acids. The V and J ends lost 6 bases and 8 bases, in that order; junction bases with no gene match: 4. Germline loops: CDR1 LNHDA, CDR2 SQIVND (reference sequence). CDR3 DNA sequence: TGTGCCAGTAGGGGGACTAGCGGGAGCGGTACGCAGTATTTT. Amino acid sequence: CASRGTSGSGTQYF.

The gene calls are TRBV6-1 and TRBJ2-7, with D perhaps being TRBD1 or TRBD2 (5 bases each). Germline V lookup: CDR1 MNHNS, CDR2 SASEGT. The CDR3 is 14 amino acids. V lost 6 bases and J 4 bases, leaving 16 bases between the germline ends. In nucleotides, the CDR3 is TGTGCCAGCAGAGCCGGGACGGAGAAGTACGAGCAGTACTTC. Its translation: CASRAGTEKYEQYF.

In this sample, this clone turned up many times. The CDR3 here is CASSEYQGFLDYGYTF. The CDR3 DNA is TGTGCCAGCTCAGAATACCAGGGTTTCCTCGACTATGGCTACACCTTC. The chain carries TRBV18 and TRBJ1-2; possibly TRBD1 for D (5 bases). The CDR3 totals 16 residues. Trimming removed 5 bases at V and 3 bases at J, with 19 bases between. The germline CDR1 and CDR2 sequences are KGHSH and LQKENI.